This T cell receptor beta chain was recovered during a study of cytomegalovirus exposure and HLA in healthy donors. Overall study results and limits: The majority of TCR sequences were rare, yet some public TCRs appeared in many donors.

The PCR ran on 60 Vbeta and 13 Jbeta primers. Generated by immunoSEQ multiplex PCR, the TCRdb table keeps only in-frame clones and is missing some. The repertoire has about 170,000 clones, around 76% of them found once; the top ten carry roughly 2%. The germline V and J ends were trimmed by 6 bases and 9 bases, with 22 bases remaining between them. Per germline, CDR1 MNHEY and CDR2 SMNVEV (reference sequence). The CDR3 consists of 15 residues. This clone was counted between two and nine times. Antigen unknown. The sequencing input was PBMCs. This clonotype was sampled from a female donor in good health and CMV-seronegative. The chain combines TRBV27 with TRBJ2-3; possible D gene TRBD1, 7 bases. As DNA, the CDR3 is TGTGCCAGCAGCTTTGGCGGGACAGAAACGTCCACGCAGTATTTT. Protein: CASSFGGTETSTQYF.